These T cell receptor beta chains were read from a single sample in a study of T cell responses to AZD1222 COVID-19 vaccine. Data came from immunoSEQ multiplex PCR; TCRdb stores just in-frame clones and leaves some out. The sample includes over 110,000 clones, 92% seen only once; the top ten take about a tenth. The sequenced sample was peripheral blood, obtained 28 days after the second AZD1222 dose. Receptors originate from an adult who received the AZD1222 COVID-19 vaccine. Each CDR3 is given with its conserved first and last residue. D genes are given only for firm matches. The size of a clone is reported for some rows only, either as once, few or many, or as a class for expanded clones.

V	size	J	D	CDR3	DNA
TRBV13	.	TRBJ2-2	.	CASSLGSANTGELFF	TGTGCCAGCAGCTTGGGGTCTGCGAACACCGGGGAGCTGTTTTTT
TRBV28	.	TRBJ1-2	.	CASIKTTNYGYTF	TGTGCCAGCATAAAGACAACTAACTATGGCTACACCTTC
TRBV6-1	.	TRBJ1-5	.	CASSEFQNNQPQHF	TGTGCCAGCAGTGAATTCCAGAACAATCAGCCCCAGCATTTT
TRBV11-3	.	TRBJ2-7	.	CASSARDGPKYF	TGTGCCAGCAGCGCCCGGGACGGCCCCAAGTACTTC
TRBV5-6	once	TRBJ1-2	.	CASSLVPTGDGYTF	TGTGCCAGCAGCTTGGTCCCCACCGGGGATGGCTACACCTTC
TRBV19	.	TRBJ1-2	.	CASSTDSTGYGYTF	TGTGCCAGTAGTACCGACTCGACAGGCTATGGCTACACCTTC
TRBV19	.	TRBJ1-2	.	CASKTGIPNYGYTF	TGTGCCTCTAAGACCGGGATACCTAACTATGGCTACACCTTC
TRBV7-2	.	TRBJ1-1	.	CASRFPANTEAFF	TGTGCCAGCCGCTTCCCGGCGAACACTGAAGCTTTCTTT
TRBV5-8	.	TRBJ2-1	TRBD2	CASSLWLAGENEQFF	TGTGCCAGCAGCTTGTGGCTAGCGGGAGAAAATGAGCAGTTCTTC
TRBV6-5	once	TRBJ1-1	.	CASSYDRNTEAFF	TGTGCCAGCAGTTATGACAGGAACACTGAAGCTTTCTTT